Listed here are 30 T cell receptor beta chains from one sample, sequenced in a study of OX40 agonist ivuxolimab in advanced cancers. TCRdb's table, derived via immunoSEQ multiplex PCR, lists solely in-frame clones and lacks some. The sample has tens of thousands of clones; approximately 90% are singletons. The sample here was CD4+ or CD8+ T cells sorted from blood, taken in a trial of the OX40 agonist ivuxolimab. Every receptor here comes from an adult with an advanced solid tumor such as melanoma, head and neck, liver or kidney cancer.

The chain couples TRBV2 to TRBJ2-1, with 7 bases that match TRBD2. This CDR3 is 15 amino acids long. The germline V gene encodes CDR1 SNHLY and CDR2 FYNNEI. The V segment lost 3 bases and the J segment 4 bases; nucleotides outside the gene matches: 6. The CDR3 reads CASSEGGAEYNEQFF. The CDR3 coding sequence is TGTGCCAGCAGTGAGGGAGGGGCGGAATACAATGAGCAGTTCTTC.

The chain carries TRBV7-9 and TRBJ2-1; TRBD1 matches 7 bases. V was pared by 5 bases and J by 6 bases, with 10 bases of the junction left unmatched. Germline lookup yields CDR1 SEHNR and CDR2 FQNEAQ (reference sequence). The CDR3 length is 15 residues. This chain's CDR3 is CASSVTGDGANEQFF. The CDR3, as DNA: TGTGCCAGCAGCGTAACAGGGGATGGGGCCAATGAGCAGTTCTTC.

This chain connects TRBV6-5 to TRBJ2-7, with no clear D. The V gene lost 2 bases and the J gene lost 0 bases, with 8 bases spanning the gap. The CDR3 contains 14 residues. Per the germline V gene, CDR1 is MNHEY and CDR2 is SVGAGI. The chain's CDR3 is CASSYAPSSYEQYF. Written as DNA, the CDR3 is TGTGCCAGCAGTTACGCGCCCAGCTCCTACGAGCAGTACTTC.

This clone was detected a few times. J is TRBJ2-7 and V is TRBV29-1; D might be TRBD1 or TRBD2, each matching 6 bases. The CDR3 runs 13 residues. Germline CDR1 and CDR2: SQVTM and ANQGSEA. V was clipped by 1 base and J by 4 bases, with 11 bases between them. DNA of the CDR3: TGCAGCGTTGAAGTCGGAGGGGGTTACGAGCAGTACTTC. It is translated as CSVEVGGGYEQYF.

The J gene is TRBJ2-1, the V gene TRBV19; D gene ambiguous. With 3 bases removed from V and 4 bases from J, the gap between germline ends came to 4 bases. Germline CDR1 and CDR2: LNHDA and SQIVND (reference sequence). The CDR3 contains 12 residues. The CDR3: CASSISYNEQFF. The CDR3 DNA follows: TGTGCCAGTAGTATCTCGTACAATGAGCAGTTCTTC.

The CDR3 sequence is CASSWGQGNQPQHF. In DNA form, the CDR3 reads TGTGCCAGCAGTTGGGGACAGGGAAATCAGCCCCAGCATTTT. The chain recombines TRBV6-6 with TRBJ1-5; 9 positions agree with TRBD1. This CDR3 is 14 amino acids long. V trimming: 4 bases; J trimming: 4 bases; junction bases outside the gene matches: 2. Per the germline V gene, CDR1 is MNHNY and CDR2 is SVGAGI (reference sequence).

V gene TRBV15 combines with J gene TRBJ1-4, with D possibly being TRBD1 (5 bases). The V gene lost 0 bases and the J gene lost 8 bases, with 13 bases spanning the gap. The length of the CDR3 is 15 residues. Per the germline V gene, CDR1 is LNHNV and CDR2 is YYDKDF (reference sequence). The CDR3: CATSRDKGLNEKLFF. The CDR3 region has the DNA TGTGCCACCAGCAGAGATAAGGGGTTGAACGAAAAACTGTTTTTT.

This clone was observed a handful of times. The chain combines TRBV5-1 with TRBJ1-5, with TRBD1 identical over 7 bases. The CDR3 is 15 residues long. With V trimmed by 4 bases and J by 4 bases, 8 bases remained unmatched. Per the germline V gene, CDR1 is SGHRS and CDR2 is YFSETQ. The CDR3 DNA follows: TGCGCCAGCAGCGTCTTGACAGGGCCTAATCAGCCCCAGCATTTT. Its protein is CASSVLTGPNQPQHF.

Turning to this clone: Compared with germline, one end of the junction differs, possibly owing to a read error. The rearrangement joins TRBV10-3 to TRBJ1-2; TRBD1 aligns across 8 bases. The CDR3 length is 17 residues. The germline V gene encodes CDR1 ENHRY and CDR2 SYGVKD. The CDR3 sequence: CAISEFGTGVSRFGYTF. As DNA, the CDR3 is TGTGCCATCAGCGAGTTTGGGACAGGCGTAAGTAGGTTCGGCTACACCTTC.

V gene TRBV10-1 combines with J gene TRBJ2-3, with D tentatively TRBD1 (5 bases). Germline V gives CDR1 WNHNN, CDR2 SYGVQD (reference sequence). This CDR3 spans 15 amino acids. Trimming took 6 bases from V and 0 from J, leaving 13 bases between them. The CDR3 DNA follows: TGCGCCAGCAGCGAGACAGCCACTAGCACAGATACGCAGTATTTT. Amino acid sequence: CASSETATSTDTQYF.

The chain recombines TRBV7-6 with TRBJ2-1, with 7 nucleotides matching TRBD2. The CDR3 runs 14 residues. Germline-derived CDR1 and CDR2 are SGHVS and FNYEAQ. The trim removed 6 bases at V and 8 bases at J, leaving 10 bases unmatched. CDR3 amino acids: CASRPGLPFDEQFF. The CDR3 DNA reads as TGTGCCAGCAGGCCGGGACTACCTTTTGATGAGCAGTTCTTC.

The J gene is TRBJ2-7, the V gene TRBV5-5; 7 bases line up with TRBD1. CDR3 length: 14 residues. V was pared by 3 bases and J by 1 base, with 4 bases of the junction left unmatched. Germline assignment: CDR1 SGHKS and CDR2 YYEKEE (reference sequence). The CDR3 sequence is CASSSPGQSYEQYF. The CDR3 bases are TGTGCCAGCAGCTCTCCGGGACAGTCCTACGAGCAGTACTTC.

The chain couples TRBV10-3 to TRBJ1-5, with unresolved D. Per the germline V gene, CDR1 is ENHRY and CDR2 is SYGVKD. Between the trimmed V and J ends, which lost 3 bases and 1 base, there was a span of 10 bases. CDR3 length: 15 amino acids. The DNA of the CDR3 is TGTGCCATCAGTGAAGGTCTAACGAGCAATCAGCCCCAGCATTTT. It translates to CAISEGLTSNQPQHF.

The chain carries TRBV30 and TRBJ1-5, with 9 bases matching TRBD1. The length of the CDR3 is 16 residues. Per the germline V gene, CDR1 is GTSNPN and CDR2 is SVGIG (reference sequence). Trimming at V came to 2 bases and at J to 0 bases, leaving 5 bases not matched to a gene. CDR3 sequence: CAWSITGGYSNQPQHF. For the CDR3, the DNA is TGTGCCTGGAGTATTACAGGGGGCTATAGCAATCAGCCCCAGCATTTT.

V gene TRBV6-6 combines with J gene TRBJ2-2; unclear D gene. The CDR3 extends over 12 amino acids. V lost 4 bases to trimming and J lost 2 bases, with 2 bases between them. Germline CDR1 is MNHNY and CDR2 is SVGAGI (reference sequence). CDR3 in DNA: TGTGCCAGCAGTTTAAACACCGGGGAGCTGTTTTTT. Its translation: CASSLNTGELFF.

The rearrangement uses TRBV4-3 and TRBJ2-1; 8 positions match TRBD1. The CDR3 runs 14 residues. Trimming took 0 bases from V and 14 from J; bases not matched to a gene: 9. CDR1 is LGHNA, CDR2 YSLEER, per germline. CDR3 in amino acids: CASSQEDVDRGKFF. In DNA form, the CDR3 reads TGCGCCAGCAGCCAAGAAGACGTTGACAGGGGCAAGTTCTTC.

The genes are TRBV4-1 and TRBJ2-1, with D uncertain. V gave up 2 bases and J gave up 2 bases, with 10 bases separating them. This CDR3 has 15 residues. Germline V gene data show CDR1 as MGHRA and CDR2 as YSYEKL. The CDR3 nucleotides read TGCGCCAGCAGCCAATCTGGGAATACCTACAATGAGCAGTTCTTC. It codes for CASSQSGNTYNEQFF.

The chain uses TRBV5-5 and TRBJ2-7; D uncertain. Per the germline V gene, CDR1 is SGHKS and CDR2 is YYEKEE (reference sequence). V was trimmed by 6 bases and J by 3 bases, leaving 13 bases between them. This CDR3 contains 13 residues. The CDR3 loop reads CASTHSQSYEQYF. CDR3 nucleotides: TGTGCCAGCACCCACAGTCAAAGCTACGAGCAGTACTTC.

This rearrangement joins TRBV10-3 to TRBJ2-1, with D perhaps matching TRBD1 or TRBD2 (5 bases each). This CDR3 comprises 15 residues. Per the germline V gene, CDR1 is ENHRY and CDR2 is SYGVKD. V lost 2 bases, J lost 9 bases, and 17 bases lay in between. The DNA for the CDR3 is TGTGCCATCAGTGAGAAGTCGAGGGACGGAGGTGAGCAGTTCTTC. Residues: CAISEKSRDGGEQFF.

V gene TRBV27 combines with J gene TRBJ2-7, with 8 bases lining up with TRBD1. CDR1 is MNHEY and CDR2 is SMNVEV in the germline V gene (reference sequence). CDR3 length: 13 residues. The J segment lost 5 bases and the V segment lost 5 bases, leaving 5 bases of the junction unmatched. The CDR3 bases are TGTGCCAGCAGTGTGGGACAGGTGGACGAGCAGTACTTC. Amino acid sequence: CASSVGQVDEQYF.

The chain couples TRBV4-1 to TRBJ1-5; D perhaps matches TRBD1 (5 bases). V lost 1 base and J 2 bases, leaving 12 bases between the germline ends. The CDR3 has 16 amino acids. The V gene's germline CDR1 is MGHRA and CDR2 YSYEKL. The chain's CDR3 is CASSQVEGRRNQPQHF. Here the CDR3 DNA reads TGCGCCAGCAGCCAAGTGGAGGGACGACGCAATCAGCCCCAGCATTTT.

The chain recombines TRBV11-2 with TRBJ2-1, with TRBD2 identical over 10 bases. The germline CDR1 and CDR2 sequences are SGHAT and FQNNGV. The V and J ends lost 2 bases and 4 bases, in that order; junction bases with no gene match: 2. The CDR3 covers 15 residues. The CDR3 DNA is TGTGCCAGCAGCTTAATAGCGGGGGGTTACAATGAGCAGTTCTTC. Protein product: CASSLIAGGYNEQFF.

The chain combines TRBV7-8 with TRBJ2-1, with D possibly called TRBD1 or TRBD2 (5 bases each). The CDR3 loop spans 13 amino acids. V lost 5 bases and J lost 5, with 10 bases in between. Germline CDR1 reads SGHVS; CDR2 reads FQNEAQ. CDR3 nucleotide sequence: TGTGCCAGCAGCGGGGACGCAGACAATGAGCAGTTCTTC. This sequence encodes CASSGDADNEQFF.

V and J are TRBV6-1 and TRBJ2-7, with 8 bases that match TRBD1. CDR1 and CDR2 from the germline V gene are MNHNS and SASEGT. V trimming: 5 bases; J trimming: 2 bases; junction bases outside the gene matches: 8. This CDR3 contains 15 residues. The CDR3 DNA sequence: TGTGCCAGCAGTTCCGCCCAGACAGGGGCCTACGAGCAGTACTTC. Amino acid sequence: CASSSAQTGAYEQYF.

The chain combines TRBV5-6 with TRBJ2-7; tentative D call: TRBD2 (6 bases). Per germline, CDR1 SGHDT and CDR2 YYEEEE. The length of the CDR3 is 13 residues. V lost 0 bases, J lost 6 bases, and 10 bases lay in between. In DNA form, the CDR3 reads TGTGCCAGCAGCTTGGCCGGAGGGTCCGAGCAGTACTTC. Translating it yields CASSLAGGSEQYF.

V is TRBV28 and J is TRBJ1-1; 9 bases agree with TRBD1. The junction had 12 bases not matched to a gene; V was cut back by 3 bases and J by 7 bases. Germline loops: CDR1 MDHEN, CDR2 SYDVKM. The CDR3 loop spans 16 amino acids. CDR3 residues: CASSLATGTGYDEAFF. CDR3 bases: TGTGCCAGCAGTTTGGCGACCGGGACAGGGTACGATGAAGCTTTCTTT.

The chain joins TRBV15 to TRBJ2-2; 7 bases are a match to TRBD2. The CDR3 has 17 amino acids. CDR1 is LNHNV and CDR2 is YYDKDF in the germline V gene (reference sequence). V trimming: 3 bases; J trimming: 4 bases; junction bases outside the gene matches: 11. The CDR3, as DNA: TGTGCCACCAGCAGTCCGGGCGGGCAGCGGGGCACCGGGGAGCTGTTTTTT. Protein product: CATSSPGGQRGTGELFF.

Here the CDR3 reads CASSFRGGTGAYEQYF. DNA of the CDR3: TGTGCCAGCAGTTTTCGCGGCGGGACAGGCGCCTACGAGCAGTACTTC. The chain combines TRBV27 with TRBJ2-7; 8 bases are shared with TRBD1. V lost 3 bases, J lost 2 bases, and 9 bases stayed unmatched. CDR3 length: 16 amino acids. In germline, CDR1 is MNHEY, CDR2 SMNVEV (reference sequence).

The rearrangement uses TRBV10-3 and TRBJ2-5; tentative D call: TRBD1 (5 bases). The CDR3 runs 15 residues. With 6 bases removed from V and 4 bases from J, the gap between germline ends came to 18 bases. Germline CDR1 ENHRY, CDR2 SYGVKD. In DNA form, the CDR3 reads TGTGCCATCAGGGCAGACTCATCAAGGGGAGAGACCCAGTACTTC. Translation: CAIRADSSRGETQYF.

V gene TRBV6-1 combines with J gene TRBJ1-5, with D perhaps matching TRBD1 (5 bases). The CDR3 has 14 amino acids. V dropped 3 bases and J dropped 4 bases, with 10 bases sitting between them. Looked up from germline, CDR1 is MNHNS and CDR2 is SASEGT. This CDR3 reads CASSDLGTNQPQHF. Here the CDR3 DNA reads TGTGCCAGCAGTGACTTGGGGACGAATCAGCCCCAGCATTTT.